The 24 T cell receptor beta chains in this list originate from one sample, sequenced in a study of OX40 agonist ivuxolimab in advanced cancers. Profiling relied on immunoSEQ multiplex PCR, and the TCRdb table lists in-frame clones only, not all of them. The sample yields 65,000 to 80,000 clones, approximately 86% seen once. Sequencing was performed on CD4+ or CD8+ T cells sorted from blood, taken in a trial of the OX40 agonist ivuxolimab. These receptor sequences come from an adult with an advanced solid tumor such as melanoma, head and neck, liver or kidney cancer.

This clone came up once. The rearrangement uses TRBV7-9 and TRBJ2-1; 11 bases fit TRBD1. The germline gives CDR1 SEHNR, CDR2 FQNEAQ (reference sequence). The CDR3 totals 16 residues. V gave up 10 bases and J gave up 7 bases; unmatched junction bases: 15. For the CDR3, the DNA is TGTGCCATCCTCTTAGCCGGGACAGGGGGGATGAATGAGCAGTTCTTC. Translation: CAILLAGTGGMNEQFF.

The CDR3 sequence: CASSLGTGEKLFF. CDR3 in DNA: TGTGCCAGCAGCTTAGGAACAGGAGAAAAACTGTTTTTT. The rearrangement uses TRBV7-7 and TRBJ1-4; D perhaps matches TRBD1 (5 bases). The CDR3 extends over 13 amino acids. Between the trimmed V and J ends, which lost 1 base and 8 bases, there was a span of 8 bases. The germline CDR1 and CDR2 sequences are SSHAT and FNYEAQ (reference sequence). Supplemented by reference TRBV7-7 and TRBJ1-4, the full variable domain reads GAGVSQSPRYKVTKRGQDVTLRCDPISSHATLYWYQQALGQGPEFLTYFNYEAQPDKSGLPSDRFSAERPEGSISTLTIQRTEQRDSAMYRCASSLGTGEKLFFGSGTQLSVL.

The chain is built from TRBV7-3 and TRBJ2-5; the match to TRBD2 covers 8 bases. Germline CDR1 SGHTA, CDR2 FQGTGA. V lost 3 bases to trimming and J lost 4 bases; unmatched junction nucleotides: 7. The CDR3 has 15 residues. This CDR3 reads CASSFQSGGGETQYF. Here the CDR3 DNA reads TGTGCCAGCAGCTTCCAAAGCGGGGGCGGAGAGACCCAGTACTTC.

This clone has a handful of counts. The V gene is TRBV19, the J gene TRBJ1-2; D is unclear. Looked up from germline, CDR1 is LNHDA and CDR2 is SQIVND (reference sequence). The CDR3 loop spans 12 amino acids. V was pared by 0 bases and J by 13 bases, with 12 bases between. The CDR3: CASSIEEGIGTF. CDR3 nucleotides: TGTGCCAGTAGTATAGAGGAGGGAATCGGCACCTTC.

This chain connects TRBV4-2 to TRBJ2-7; D might be TRBD1 (6 bases). The ends were cut back, 3 bases at V and 2 bases at J, with 11 bases in the middle. Germline V gives CDR1 LGHNA, CDR2 YNFKEQ. This CDR3 comprises 14 residues. The CDR3 DNA sequence: TGTGCCAGCAGCCAGGGGGCCCCCACCTACGAGCAGTACTTC. It translates to CASSQGAPTYEQYF.

The chain employs TRBV7-9 and TRBJ2-7; 8 positions agree with TRBD1. Germline CDR1 SEHNR, CDR2 FQNEAQ (reference sequence). CDR3 length equals 16 residues. After removal of 3 bases from V and 5 bases from J, the junction contained 12 bases not matched to a gene. CDR3 sequence (DNA): TGTGCCAGCAGCTTCGGTGGAGGTGGACAGGGCAACGAGCAGTACTTC. Amino acids: CASSFGGGGQGNEQYF.

The V gene is TRBV7-2, the J gene TRBJ2-1, with D possibly TRBD2 on 5 matching bases. Looked up from germline, CDR1 is SGHTA and CDR2 is FQGNSA. Between the trimmed V and J ends, which lost 2 bases and 9 bases, there was a span of 11 bases. This CDR3 comprises 13 residues. This CDR3 reads CASSLSAGGEQFF. Here the CDR3 DNA reads TGTGCCAGCAGCTTAAGCGCCGGAGGTGAGCAGTTCTTC.

The chain carries TRBV11-2 and TRBJ2-7; 10 bases fit TRBD2. Germline V lookup: CDR1 SGHAT, CDR2 FQNNGV. The CDR3 extends over 16 amino acids. V was clipped by 1 base and J by 5 bases; unmatched bases: 8. CDR3: CASSLVVLAGAHEQYF. In nucleotides, the CDR3 is TGTGCCAGCAGCTTAGTCGTCCTAGCGGGAGCCCACGAGCAGTACTTC.

The chain recombines TRBV7-3 with TRBJ2-1; 7 positions agree with TRBD1. Germline V gene data show CDR1 as SGHTA and CDR2 as FQGTGA. Trimming cost V 3 bases and J 4 bases; bases outside gene matches: 3. CDR3 length: 14 amino acids. In DNA form, the CDR3 reads TGTGCCAGCAGCTTGGGGACAGAGTACAATGAGCAGTTCTTC. Amino acid sequence: CASSLGTEYNEQFF.

The chain links TRBV28 to TRBJ2-2; D gene unclear. Germline-derived CDR1 and CDR2 are MDHEN and SYDVKM. There are 13 residues in the CDR3. V was trimmed by 3 bases and J by 7 bases, leaving 9 bases between them. CDR3 protein: CASSFARGGELFF. CDR3 nucleotides: TGTGCCAGCAGTTTCGCCCGCGGCGGGGAGCTGTTTTTT.

The rearrangement joins TRBV11-2 to TRBJ2-4; D is unclear. The V end lost 2 bases, the J end lost 1 base, and 6 bases lay between the germline ends. This CDR3 has 14 amino acids. Germline lookup yields CDR1 SGHAT and CDR2 FQNNGV. The CDR3 DNA follows: TGTGCCAGCAGCTTAATGTGGGCCAAAAACATTCAGTACTTC. Its protein product is CASSLMWAKNIQYF.

This clone was seen once. The gene calls are TRBV6-1 and TRBJ2-3; tentatively, D is TRBD2 (6 bases). The CDR3 totals 15 residues. CDR1 and CDR2 (germline): MNHNS, SASEGT. V was clipped by 6 bases and J by 1 base, with 14 bases between them. CDR3 residues: CASSPEERGTDTQYF. CDR3 coding DNA: TGTGCCAGCAGCCCTGAGGAGCGGGGCACAGATACGCAGTATTTT.

This chain links TRBV7-9 with TRBJ1-4; the D gene is possibly TRBD1 (6 bases). The CDR3 is 13 amino acids. Germline V gene lookup returns CDR1 SEHNR and CDR2 FQNEAQ (reference sequence). Trimming pared 2 bases from V and 11 bases from J, leaving 12 bases between. The CDR3 DNA is TGTGCCAGCAGCTTAACTCAGGGGCGGAAACTGTTTTTT. Translating gives CASSLTQGRKLFF.

This clone was detected only once. The chain links TRBV5-1 to TRBJ1-4; 8 bases are shared with TRBD1. CDR3 length: 15 amino acids. V gave up 1 base and J gave up 7 bases; unmatched junction bases: 6. Looked up from germline, CDR1 is SGHRS and CDR2 is YFSETQ. CDR3 nucleotides: TGCGCCAGCAGCTTGCAGGGGGCGGTGGGTGAAAAACTGTTTTTT. The encoded protein is CASSLQGAVGEKLFF.

The rearrangement uses TRBV11-3 and TRBJ2-5; a weak D match, TRBD1 (5 bases). V was pared by 2 bases and J by 4 bases, with 14 bases between. This CDR3 region has 15 residues. CDR1 is SGHNT and CDR2 is YENEEA in the germline V gene. This CDR3 reads CASSLSWGRGETQYF. Written as DNA, the CDR3 is TGTGCCAGCAGCTTAAGCTGGGGCCGCGGAGAGACCCAGTACTTC.

The rearrangement uses TRBV9 and TRBJ2-2; D is ambiguous. With 1 base removed from V and 10 bases from J, the gap between germline ends came to 11 bases. The CDR3 totals 13 residues. Germline V CDR1 and CDR2: SGDLS, YYNGEE. The DNA for the CDR3 is TGTGCCAGCAGCGTAAACAGAAAGGAGGAGCTGTTTTTT. Translated, it gives CASSVNRKEELFF.

The rearrangement links TRBV19 to TRBJ2-2, with 13 bases fitting TRBD2. After removal of 3 bases from V and 0 bases from J, the junction contained 7 bases not matched to a gene. Germline assignment: CDR1 LNHDA and CDR2 SQIVND (reference sequence). The CDR3 loop spans 19 amino acids. The DNA of the CDR3 is TGTGCCAGTAGTATCGGGCCGGGACTAGCGGGATCGAACACCGGGGAGCTGTTTTTT. Translation gives CASSIGPGLAGSNTGELFF. Based on the CDR3 plus reference TRBV19 and TRBJ2-2, the full variable domain is DGGITQSPKYLFRKEGQNVTLSCEQNLNHDAMYWYRQDPGQGLRLIYYSQIVNDFQKGDIAEGYSVSREKKESFPLTVTSAQKNPTAFYLCASSIGPGLAGSNTGELFFGEGSRLTVL.

V gene TRBV9 combines with J gene TRBJ2-7; tentatively, D is TRBD2 (5 bases). The CDR3 spans 13 residues. The V gene lost 3 bases and the J gene lost 3 bases, with 10 bases spanning the gap. The germline V gene encodes CDR1 SGDLS and CDR2 YYNGEE. CDR3 region: CASSGGFDYEQYF. The CDR3 nucleotides read TGTGCCAGCAGCGGCGGGTTTGACTACGAGCAGTACTTC.

This clone was counted a single time. The chain uses TRBV27 and TRBJ2-1, with D tentatively TRBD1 (6 bases). V lost 3 bases to trimming and J lost 0 bases, with 9 bases between them. In germline, CDR1 is MNHEY, CDR2 SMNVEV (reference sequence). CDR3 length: 15 residues. This CDR3 is CASSFGQSSYNEQFF. CDR3 DNA sequence: TGTGCCAGCAGTTTTGGACAGAGCTCCTACAATGAGCAGTTCTTC.

This clone was picked up a small number of times. CDR3 bases: TGCGCCAGCAGCCGTGGGACAGGGAGCTCCTACGAGCAGTACTTC. Protein sequence: CASSRGTGSSYEQYF. The rearrangement joins TRBV5-1 to TRBJ2-7; TRBD1 agrees at 9 bases. The ends lost 4 bases at V and 0 bases at J; junction bases unmatched: 5. Per the germline V gene, CDR1 is SGHRS and CDR2 is YFSETQ. The CDR3 covers 15 residues.

The chain links TRBV27 to TRBJ2-7; D may be TRBD1 (6 bases). The CDR3 consists of 14 residues. CDR1 MNHEY and CDR2 SMNVEV come from the germline V gene (reference sequence). V was shortened by 8 bases and J by 3 bases, with 17 bases between the two germline ends. CDR3 nucleotides: TGTGCCAGCCCCCGTAGGACAGAGATCTACGAGCAGTACTTC. Translating gives CASPRRTEIYEQYF.

The chain links TRBV2 to TRBJ2-2, with D possibly being TRBD2 (7 bases). The V gene lost 5 bases and the J gene lost 5 bases, with 12 bases spanning the gap. The germline CDR1 and CDR2 sequences are SNHLY and FYNNEI. CDR3 length: 14 residues. The CDR3 loop is CASSKQGGTGELFF. DNA of the CDR3: TGTGCCAGCAGTAAACAGGGAGGGACCGGGGAGCTGTTTTTT.

The chain joins TRBV27 to TRBJ1-4; D ambiguous. Trimming pared 3 bases from V and 4 bases from J, leaving 12 bases between. The CDR3 runs to 15 residues. Germline CDR1 is MNHEY and CDR2 is SMNVEV (reference sequence). The CDR3 here is CASSFSAQVNEKLFF. CDR3 bases: TGTGCCAGCAGTTTCTCCGCGCAGGTTAATGAAAAACTGTTTTTT.

The V call is TRBV18, the J call TRBJ1-2; 7 nucleotides align to TRBD1. The V and J ends lost 2 bases and 2 bases, in that order; junction bases with no gene match: 5. The CDR3 covers 15 residues. Looked up from germline, CDR1 is KGHSH and CDR2 is LQKENI. The CDR3 DNA follows: TGTGCCAGCTCACCAACAGGGGAAGGGAACTATGGCTACACCTTC. Encoded protein: CASSPTGEGNYGYTF.